This paragraph reports one T cell receptor beta chain. This specimen comes from a study of T cells in Graves' hyperthyroidism and ophthalmopathy. Amplified TCR beta CDR3 regions derived from RNA transcripts. HTBI primers were used for first-round RT-PCR of the TCR CDR3. TCRdb reprocessed the multiplex PCR reads with MiXCR, giving one entry per CDR3 protein. The sample carries over 350,000 distinct CDR3 sequences, 14% to 15% recorded once. Patients affected by ophthalmopathy presented a Clinical Activity Score of at least 3, a NOSPECS grade of at least 4, and disease duration below 3 months. The sequence came from a man aged 18 to 35 with Graves' ophthalmopathy. The specimen was blood.

CDR3 sequence (DNA): TGTGCCAGCAGTAATAAAAGACAGGGGTCCGAATACGAGCAGTACTTC. Its translation is CASSNKRQGSEYEQYF. J is TRBJ2-7 and V is TRBV7-6; 8 bases align to TRBD1. In germline, CDR1 is SGHVS, CDR2 FNYEAQ. V was clipped by 6 bases and J by 4 bases; unmatched bases: 14. The CDR3 totals 16 residues.